The sample holds a few counts of the clone carrying this T cell receptor beta chain. Its specificity is not known. The sample belongs to a study of OX40 agonist ivuxolimab in advanced cancers. Whole-study context: Past anti-PD-1, anti-PD-L1 or anti-CTLA-4 therapy was accepted, and approximately 37% had received some. Regarding the study as a whole: Low normalized T-cell clonal expansion was additionally recorded for some nonresponders. Expanded clones tended on average to be more numerous among CD8+ T cells than CD4+.

The protocol was immunoSEQ multiplex PCR, while the TCRdb copy is restricted to in-frame clones and leaves out a portion. This table has roughly 80,000 clones, about nine tenths appearing once. The sequenced sample was CD4+ or CD8+ T cells sorted from blood, obtained in a trial of the OX40 agonist ivuxolimab. The receptor comes from an adult with an advanced solid tumor such as melanoma, head and neck, liver or kidney cancer.

CDR3 nucleotide sequence: TGCAGTGTATACAGGGGCGCCCTCCTCTTCTTT. The encoded protein is CSVYRGALLFF. The chain employs TRBV20-1 and TRBJ1-1, with 7 bases aligning to TRBD1. CDR1 and CDR2 from the germline V gene are DFQATT and SNEGSKA (reference sequence). The CDR3 covers 11 residues. The junction had 13 bases not matched to a gene; V was cut back by 7 bases and J by 14 bases.